The 14 T cell receptor beta chains listed next were all sequenced from one sample in a study of tumor-infiltrating lymphocytes in primary liver carcinoma. The authors made TCR beta cDNA from roughly 480 ng total RNA with a constant-region primer. Three nested multiplex PCR rounds, a slightly modified ARM-PCR, produced the libraries for TCR beta. PCR rounds one and two used TRBV1-TRBV30 forward primers with a C-beta reverse primer for around 9 cycles each. TCRdb passed the multiplex PCR reads through MiXCR, listing each CDR3 protein once. The data show 250,000 to 400,000 distinct CDR3 sequences, over 55% seen once. Blood RNA was derived from unsorted whole blood, and germline DNA was extracted too. Material for sequencing was peripheral blood. Receptor source: a man between 40 and 49 years old with primary liver carcinoma and hepatitis B virus infection.

Details on this clonotype: Just one base apart from a much larger clone, this may be a read error. V gene TRBV4-3 combines with J gene TRBJ2-1, with D possibly being TRBD2 (6 bases). Germline V CDR1 and CDR2: LGHNA, YSLEER. This CDR3 is built from 17 residues. This CDR3 reads CVSSQDYGGGAHNEQFF. The CDR3 DNA follows: TGCGTCAGCAGCCAAGATTATGGCGGCGGGGCACACAATGAGCAGTTCTTC.

About this clonotype: Being one base from a much bigger clone, this may be a read error. The chain uses TRBV6-5 and TRBJ2-7; 9 bases are shared with TRBD2. The germline V gene has CDR1 MNHEY and CDR2 SVGAGI. The CDR3 totals 15 residues. The CDR3 region is CVSSYSKTSGYEQYF. CDR3 nucleotide sequence: TGTGTCAGCAGTTACTCGAAGACTAGCGGCTACGAGCAGTACTTC.

Concerning this clonotype: This CDR3 is missing its conserved last phenylalanine or tryptophan, likely due to a read error. The DNA for the CDR3 is TGCGCCAGCAGCTTGACGGAACCTAAAGAGACCCAGTACATC. This codes for CASSLTEPKETQYI. The chain carries TRBV5-1 and TRBJ2-5; D remains ambiguous. Per the germline V gene, CDR1 is SGHRS and CDR2 is YFSETQ. V was clipped by 1 base and J by 3 bases, with 10 bases between them. The CDR3 runs to 14 residues.

Note on this clonotype: At one of its ends the junction is not consistent with the germline gene, which may arise from a read error. V and J are TRBV6-1 and TRBJ2-1; D tentatively reads TRBD1 or TRBD2 (5 bases each). The CDR3 runs 15 residues. Germline V gives CDR1 MNHNS, CDR2 SASEGT. The CDR3 is CASSEEGNSYNEQFF. The CDR3 bases are TGTGCGAGCAGTGAAGAGGGGAACTCCTACAATGAGCAGTTCTTC.

Note on this clonotype: This clone may be a read error of a much larger clone one base away. This rearrangement joins TRBV6-1 to TRBJ2-1; weak D call: TRBD2 (6 bases). The V gene's germline CDR1 is MNHNS and CDR2 SASEGT. The ends were cut back, 4 bases at V and 7 bases at J, with 17 bases in the middle. CDR3 size: 15 residues. CDR3 bases: TGTGCCAGCAGTGGGATGGCGGGAACGAGGAATGAGCAGTTCTTC. This encodes CASSGMAGTRNEQFF.

Concerning this clonotype: Lacking the conserved final phenylalanine or tryptophan, this CDR3 likely reflects a read error. The V and J genes are TRBV30 and TRBJ2-3; the match to TRBD2 covers 8 bases. From germline, CDR1 is GTSNPN and CDR2 SVGIG (reference sequence). The CDR3 covers 16 residues. The CDR3 bases are TGTGCCTGGAGTAAAACTAGCGGCTCTAGCACGGATACGCAGTATTTG. It specifies CAWSKTSGSSTDTQYL.

This clonotype was seen at least ten times. The chain couples TRBV4-1 to TRBJ2-1, with 8 bases lining up with TRBD1. Germline CDR1 is MGHRA and CDR2 is YSYEKL. With V trimmed by 4 bases and J by 8 bases, 13 bases remained unmatched. The CDR3 has 16 amino acids. In DNA, the CDR3 is TGCGCCAGCAGCCGCCTATTTAAAGACAGGGGCGATGAGCAGTTCTTC. Protein product: CASSRLFKDRGDEQFF.

This clonotype appeared a few times. This clone may be a read error of a much larger clone one base away. The chain links TRBV12-3 or TRBV12-4 to TRBJ2-1; TRBD1 agrees at 7 bases. The CDR3 is 13 residues long. J lost 10 bases, V lost 6 bases, and 9 bases had no gene match. The CDR3 coding sequence is TGTGCCAGCAGCGACAGGGAGTGGAGCGAGCAGTTCTTC. It encodes CASSDREWSEQFF.

Concerning this clonotype itself: Sequence at one end of the junction differs from germline and may be a read error. V usage is TRBV11-1 and J usage is TRBJ2-1; D may be TRBD2 (5 bases). From germline, CDR1 is SGHAT and CDR2 FQDESV (reference sequence). CDR3 length: 15 residues. Here the CDR3 reads CTSCDSSSSYNEQSF. The CDR3 DNA is TGTACCAGCTGCGACTCTAGCTCATCCTACAATGAGCAATCCTTC.

This clonotype was seen at least ten times. As DNA, the CDR3 is TGCAGCGTTGCGGACAGGACGAACACCGGGGAGCTGTTTTTT. Its protein product is CSVADRTNTGELFF. V gene TRBV29-1 combines with J gene TRBJ2-2, with 7 bases that match TRBD1. This CDR3 has 14 amino acids. The germline V gene encodes CDR1 SQVTM and CDR2 ANQGSEA. V was clipped by 4 bases and J by 0 bases; unmatched bases: 2.

Of note for this clonotype: Possible read error: a much larger clone is one base away. The rearrangement links TRBV4-2 to TRBJ2-1, with 7 bases identical to TRBD2. Germline values: CDR1 LGHNA, CDR2 YNFKEQ. The CDR3 is 16 amino acids. DNA for the CDR3: TGTGTCAGCAGCCAACTTAGCGGGCTCTCCTACAATGAGCAGTTCTTC. Amino acid sequence: CVSSQLSGLSYNEQFF.

In its sample, this clonotype was seen many times. The rearrangement joins TRBV6-5 to TRBJ2-7; 7 positions agree with TRBD2. Germline V CDR1 and CDR2: MNHEY, SVGAGI. V trimming: 7 bases; J trimming: 4 bases; junction bases outside the gene matches: 7. The CDR3 is 13 residues long. DNA of the CDR3: TGTGCCAGCACTCGAGCGGGGAAGTACGAGCAGTACTTC. This gives the protein CASTRAGKYEQYF.

This clonotype was detected many times. The V call is TRBV29-1, the J call TRBJ2-7, with TRBD1 matching over 10 bases. Germline trimming cut 4 bases from V and 5 bases from J; bases unmatched to any gene: 11. The CDR3 is 15 amino acids. CDR1 and CDR2 from the germline V gene are SQVTM and ANQGSEA. The chain's CDR3 is CSVVLWGQGIDEQYF. In DNA, the CDR3 is TGCAGCGTTGTGTTATGGGGACAGGGGATCGACGAGCAGTACTTC.

Comment on this clonotype: A read error is possible here, since a much larger clone lies one base away. V is TRBV12-3 or TRBV12-4 and J is TRBJ2-1, with 14 bases matching TRBD2. CDR3 length equals 18 residues. J lost 3 bases, V lost 5 bases, and 9 bases had no gene match. This chain's CDR3 is CASSLRSGTSGGYNEQFF. In DNA form, the CDR3 reads TGTGCCAGCAGTCTGAGATCCGGGACTAGCGGGGGCTACAATGAGCAGTTCTTC.